The TCR beta chain described here comes from a study of a mutant IDH1 vaccine in newly diagnosed glioma. Study in general: Investigators started vaccination 4-6 weeks after radiotherapy alone, or with temozolomide cycles. Before enrollment, patients got radiotherapy alone, temozolomide alone, or mostly the combination.

Study results and limitations: Changes to the top peripheral T cell clonotypes appeared unrelated to pseudoprogression.

The assay was immunoSEQ multiplex PCR, and TCRdb's table has in-frame clones only and misses some. Of about 41,000 clones in the sample, around 78% were seen once. Time point specified: week 23, last vaccination. Every vaccination contained 300 ug of the mutant IDH1 20-mer peptide and was paired with topical imiquimod. Per the germline V gene, CDR1 is MGHDK and CDR2 is SYGVNS. Trimming pared 5 bases from V and 0 bases from J, leaving 7 bases between. The CDR3 totals 13 residues. As to this clone: The antigen remains undetermined.

The sequencing here drew on PBMCs, taken from a glioma patient whose treatment included an IDH1 peptide vaccine. The chain has TRBV25-1 and TRBJ1-2; D unclear. This TCR was sampled from a woman aged 40 to 50 with glioma. Some clones in this sample may be carry-over from other donors' samples. The CDR3 bases are TGTGCCAGCAGTAAAGGAACTAACTATGGCTACACCTTC. Amino acid sequence: CASSKGTNYGYTF.